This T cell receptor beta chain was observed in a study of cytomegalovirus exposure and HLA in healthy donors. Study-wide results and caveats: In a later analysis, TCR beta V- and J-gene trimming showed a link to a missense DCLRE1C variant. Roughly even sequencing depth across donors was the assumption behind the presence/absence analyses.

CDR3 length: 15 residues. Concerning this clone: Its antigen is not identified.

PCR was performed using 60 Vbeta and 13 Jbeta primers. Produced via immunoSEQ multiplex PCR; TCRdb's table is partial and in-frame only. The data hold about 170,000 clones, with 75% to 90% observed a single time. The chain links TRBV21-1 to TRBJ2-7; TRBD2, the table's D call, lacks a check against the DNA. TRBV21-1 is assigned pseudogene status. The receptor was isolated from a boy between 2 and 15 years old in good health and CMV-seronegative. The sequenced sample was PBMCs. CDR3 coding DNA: TGTGCCAGCAGCAAATCGGGACTTTTGACCTACGAGCAGTACTTC. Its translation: CASSKSGLLTYEQYF.